This T cell receptor beta chain was captured in a study of cytomegalovirus exposure and HLA in healthy donors. About the study: The 120 validation repertoires, a later analysis reported, used the same platform as the 666 first-cohort repertoires. Study-wide results and limits: Cytomegalovirus-associated status was assigned to more than 150 TCR beta chains. In the roughly 120 validation repertoires, a later analysis found that first-cohort TCR clusters tended to co-occur.

Assay used: immunoSEQ multiplex PCR; TCRdb lists only in-frame clones, some missing. The profile shows more than 45,000 clones, roughly 90% of them singletons. Donors were drawn from the roughly 110-subject validation cohort, separate from the approximately 670-subject first cohort. Points on this clone: Its antigen remains unknown.

This CDR3 spans 14 amino acids. Germline V gives CDR1 KGHSH, CDR2 LQKENI. Trimming took off 0 bases at V and 8 bases at J, with 13 bases between the two ends. V usage is TRBV18 and J usage is TRBJ1-2; no clear D. Sequenced material: PBMCs. This receptor was taken from a woman under 40 in good health and CMV-seronegative. This CDR3 reads CASSPPVMAGGYTF. The CDR3 DNA is TGTGCCAGCTCACCACCGGTTATGGCGGGGGGCTACACCTTC.